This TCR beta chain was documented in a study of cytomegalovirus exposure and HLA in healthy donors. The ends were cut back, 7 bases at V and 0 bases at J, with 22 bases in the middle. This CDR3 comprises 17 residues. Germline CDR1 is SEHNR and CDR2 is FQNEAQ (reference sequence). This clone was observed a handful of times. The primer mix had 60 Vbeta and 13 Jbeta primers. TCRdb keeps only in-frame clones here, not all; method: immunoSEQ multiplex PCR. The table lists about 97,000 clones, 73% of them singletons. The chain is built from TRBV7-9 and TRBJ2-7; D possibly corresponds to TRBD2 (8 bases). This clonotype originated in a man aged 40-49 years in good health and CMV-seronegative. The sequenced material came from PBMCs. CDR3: CASTQGVAGPSSYEQYF. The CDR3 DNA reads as TGTGCCAGCACCCAGGGGGTAGCGGGGCCTAGCTCCTACGAGCAGTACTTC.